This T cell receptor beta chain was captured by sequencing in a study of beta chain features in type 1 diabetes. Study-level findings and limits: Moderately but significantly shorter TCRB CDR3s were found in Type 1 diabetes patients in all four CD4+ subsets.

As concerns this clone: What it binds is not known.

Sequencing targeted expressed TCRB transcripts, as all isolated RNA had been reverse transcribed. TCRdb keeps only in-frame clones here, not all; method: immunoSEQ multiplex PCR. The table records 900,000 or so clones, roughly 16% of them present only once. Germline V lookup: CDR1 SGHDN, CDR2 FVKESK. CDR3 length equals 13 residues. The germline V and J ends were trimmed by 1 base and 6 bases, with 10 bases remaining between them. The receptor's source is a woman aged 18-29 years in good health. Source material: naive CD4+ T cells from blood. The chain is built from TRBV14 and TRBJ2-7; maybe TRBD2 (5 bases). CDR3 bases: TGTGCCAGCAGCCAAGTTAGCGTCGGCGAGCAGTACTTC. It yields the protein CASSQVSVGEQYF.